These T cell receptor beta chains were read from a single sample in a study of blood T cell repertoires in COVID-19. Clones were read by immunoSEQ multiplex PCR, and TCRdb kept only the in-frame ones, dropping some. The data contain 150,000 to 200,000 clones, 70% to 90% of them seen just once; the ten biggest clones take up over 0.85%. The sequenced sample consisted of peripheral blood. The source of these receptors is a man between 18 and 29 years old with acute or convalescent COVID-19. The CDR3 runs from the conserved cysteine through the conserved F or W. Expanded clones get a size class; other rows say once, few or many, or leave the size out.

size,V,CDR3
-,TRBV7-2,CASSLDPSRTEAFF
-,TRBV29-1,CSVRAGAGELFF
few,TRBV10-2,CASHLTRDRGGYTF
-,TRBV6-6,CASSYGSGYYEQYF
few,TRBV28,CASSRTGDGTGELFF
-,TRBV5-1,CASSLTGGAFQPQHF
-,TRBV6-4,CASSRTDNQPQHF
-,TRBV7-6,CASSLGRGGGDTQYF
-,TRBV19,CASTLTGEGRNEQYF
once,TRBV7-2,CASSFQGATNEKLFF
once,TRBV30,CAWRGVGLAGGETQYF
-,TRBV6-5,CASSYMWGGGGELFF
-,TRBV27,CASSLRGRAYEQYF
-,TRBV7-9,CASSSGQFNEQYF
-,TRBV24-1,CATSDLAGYSTDTQYF
-,TRBV13,CASSLGAGSLPNTEAFF
once,TRBV7-8,CASSLSTGTGSRNEQFF
-,TRBV2,CASRGDSGGAYEQYF
once,TRBV19,CASSIRVPTDTQYF
once,TRBV7-3,CASSFRGGSTDTQYF
-,TRBV29-1,CSVDGTSGSRSYNEQFF
-,TRBV14,CASSPQGISYGYTF
-,TRBV2,CASTPSRDSSGKLFF
-,TRBV7-9,CASSLDRNEKLFF
-,TRBV7-6,CASSSIGRGAVETQYF
-,TRBV18,CASSPQGVAKNIQYF
once,TRBV7-9,CASRAGGSNYGYTF
-,TRBV18,CASSRTAQAEAFF
-,TRBV30,CAWSVPVTATNEKLFF
-,TRBV4-1,CASSQTGSGDTEAFF
once,TRBV28,CASSRTGFFYGYTF
-,TRBV6-1,CASSAWRDRGGQPQHF
-,TRBV30,CAWSVFGGGDQPQHF
-,TRBV11-3,CASSQTGGTEAFF
-,TRBV9,CASSTSWARNTIYF
-,TRBV3-1/TRBV3-2,CASSQGGVVGTEAFF
-,TRBV9,CASSTQAIYGYTF
-,TRBV4-1,CASSQDPERGADTQYF
-,TRBV5-8,CASTLGTSGTDTQYF